This T cell receptor (beta chain) was documented in a study of shared clonotypes between healthy human individuals. General study findings and limits: Sharing across four donors was highest in naive CD4 (around 5%) and lowest in memory CD8 (about 0.4%). Generally, estimated richness proved larger in naive subsets than it did in memory subsets.

Turning to this clone: No antigen is known for it.

There are 11 residues in the CDR3. V was shortened by 8 bases and J by 5 bases, with 8 bases between the two germline ends. The germline V gene encodes CDR1 MNHEY and CDR2 SMNVEV (reference sequence). Evenly divided among several immunoSEQ plates was the genomic DNA of each subset. Sorted subsets were amplified in replicate PCRs using about 200 ng DNA, around 30,000 T cell genomes. TCRdb's copy holds only in-frame clones and misses some; the assay was immunoSEQ multiplex PCR. The table includes millions of clones, 95% detected once. V gene TRBV27 combines with J gene TRBJ2-3; perhaps TRBD1 as D (5 bases). The sequence came from a man between 18 and 35 years old in good health. The sample taken for sequencing was naive CD4+ T cells sorted from blood. The subset here: CD45RA+ positively selected. The CDR3 spells CASVRGDTQYF. The CDR3 DNA sequence: TGTGCCAGCGTTAGGGGAGATACGCAGTATTTT.